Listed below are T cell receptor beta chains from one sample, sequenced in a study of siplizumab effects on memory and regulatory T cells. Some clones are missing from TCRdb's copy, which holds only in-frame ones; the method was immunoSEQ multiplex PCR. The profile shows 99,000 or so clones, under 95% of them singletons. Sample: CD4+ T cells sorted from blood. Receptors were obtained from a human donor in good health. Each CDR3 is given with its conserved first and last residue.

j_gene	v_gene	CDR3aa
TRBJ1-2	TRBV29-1	CSVRYDRNYGYTF
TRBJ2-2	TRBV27	CASRVGQGASGELFF
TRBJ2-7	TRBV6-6	CASSGTAYEQYF
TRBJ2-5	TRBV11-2	CASSPRTAGGPRETQYF
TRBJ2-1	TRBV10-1	CASSESSGVPYNEQFF
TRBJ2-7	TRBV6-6	CASSSTGSGEQYF
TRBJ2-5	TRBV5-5	CASSGTGTSGHSETQYF
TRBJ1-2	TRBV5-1	CASSWGARDGNYGYTF
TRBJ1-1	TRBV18	CASSSQMNTEAFF
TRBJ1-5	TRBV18	CASSPGTSNQPQHF
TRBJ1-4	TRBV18	CASSPRGSTNEKLFF
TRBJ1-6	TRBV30	CAWTSGQSSYNSPLHF
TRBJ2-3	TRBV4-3	CASSQDSGPGTDTQYF
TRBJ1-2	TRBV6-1	CASTGSDYGYTF
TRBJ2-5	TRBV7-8	CASSRRGGGNQETQYF
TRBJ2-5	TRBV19	CASSINIQETQYF
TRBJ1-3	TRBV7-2	CASSTQGYSGNTIYF
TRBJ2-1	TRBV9	CASSVGNVGNEQFF
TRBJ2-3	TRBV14	CASSQEGSFRDTQYF
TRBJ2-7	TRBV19	CASSAGTSGYEQYF
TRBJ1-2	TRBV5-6	CASSLWWTDYGYTF
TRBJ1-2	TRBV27	CASSYSGSEGYTF
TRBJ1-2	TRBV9	CASSVGENYGYTF
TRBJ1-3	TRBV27	CASIWGQLENTIYF
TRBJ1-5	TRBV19	CASSSVQGVRNQPQHF
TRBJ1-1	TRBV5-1	CASSLGWGQGAGEAFF
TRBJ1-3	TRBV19	CASSIDPGAGNTIYF
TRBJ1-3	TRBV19	CASSISGPDYGNTIYF
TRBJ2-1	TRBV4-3	CASSQDPGRPNEQFF
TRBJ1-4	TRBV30	CAWSVPLGGTEKLFF
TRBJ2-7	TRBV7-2	CASSSNRAEQYF
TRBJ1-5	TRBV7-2	CASNPSPGRPQHF
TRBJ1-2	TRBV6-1	CASSSDRSRDGYTF
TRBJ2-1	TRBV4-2	CASSQGYFDNEQFF
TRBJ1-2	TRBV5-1	CASSPGQYGYTF
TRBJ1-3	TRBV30	CAWSVSGTPGNTIYF
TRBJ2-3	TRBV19	CASSRGGSTDTQYF
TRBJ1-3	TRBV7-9	CASGPRISGNTIYF
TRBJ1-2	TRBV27	CASRMGGTGAIGYTF
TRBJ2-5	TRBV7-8	CASSFGGEGTQYF
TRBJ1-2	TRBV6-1	CASIFRGNYGYTF
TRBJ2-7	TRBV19	CASSIARGSINEQYF
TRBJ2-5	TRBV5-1	CASAITSGRETQYF
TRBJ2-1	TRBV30	CAWSVGGRQFF
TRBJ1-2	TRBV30	CAWSVDSILGGYGYTF
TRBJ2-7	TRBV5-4	CASSLGESRIWDYTYEQYF
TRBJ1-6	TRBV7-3	CASSLRAGGRSPLHF
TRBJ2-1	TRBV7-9	CASSVWTSGGYNEQFF